The rows below give T cell receptor beta chains drawn from one sample of a study of breast tumors, draining lymph nodes, adjacent tissues. TCRdb fed the multiplex PCR reads into MiXCR, producing one record per CDR3 protein. The sample lists 21,000 or so distinct CDR3 sequences; about 41% were seen once. The sequencing input was breast tumor tissue. The receptors shown here come from a female donor with breast cancer. Some clones in this sample may be carry-over from other donors' samples. CDR3s leave out the opening cysteine and the closing phenylalanine or tryptophan. Fields, in order: J gene, V gene, CDR3 protein.

>TRBJ2-7|TRBV7-6
ASSLGAGGAYEQY
>TRBJ1-5|TRBV24-1
ATSDLEGDQPQH
>TRBJ1-2|TRBV7-3
ASSGGQGDDYGYT
>TRBJ2-3|TRBV7-8
ASSLTTRGESGDTQY
>TRBJ1-2|TRBV5-6
ASSLDREWPPGYT
>TRBJ1-6|TRBV7-2
ASSFYADNSPLH
>TRBJ2-5|TRBV13
ASSSLKTAQETQY
>TRBJ2-1|TRBV20-1
SAIAGGPPNEQF
>TRBJ2-3|TRBV7-9
ASSYPGLAGGIF
>TRBJ1-6|TRBV7-9
ASSLEVGVSYNSPLH
>TRBJ2-1|TRBV29-1
SVEGRGTGAYNEQF
>TRBJ2-6|TRBV5-1
ASSLTGPGANVLT
>TRBJ2-1|TRBV19
ASTTKKIGGRPYNEQF
>TRBJ2-7|TRBV24-1
ATSDTTVPYEQY
>TRBJ1-2|TRBV4-1
ASSQVEGQGYGYT
>TRBJ2-5|TRBV6-1
ARQKREEETQY
>TRBJ2-1|TRBV5-6
ASSLQGEGYNEQF
>TRBJ1-2|TRBV7-2
ASSEGGRVGYT
>TRBJ2-7|TRBV5-6
ASSLSGSHEQY
>TRBJ2-2|TRBV6-5
ASSKTNTGELF
>TRBJ2-7|TRBV9
ASSVASSYEQY
>TRBJ1-1|TRBV30
AWSGRAEAF
>TRBJ2-3|TRBV20-1
SAGAGRTLTDTQY
>TRBJ2-4|TRBV19
ASSGPASPQAKNIQS
>TRBJ1-6|TRBV6-1
ASNQGVGNSPLH
>TRBJ2-1|TRBV14
ASSRVSGTYNEQF
>TRBJ2-3|TRBV5-1
ASSLRQGTDTQY
>TRBJ2-5|TRBV29-1
SAWTSGGFQETQY
>TRBJ1-5|TRBV20-1
SARMDGFNQPQH
>TRBJ2-5|TRBV24-1
ATSDRQGIETQY
>TRBJ1-3|TRBV12-3/TRBV12-4
AERQTGSGNTIY
>TRBJ2-7|TRBV20-1
SAGTYEQY
>TRBJ1-2|TRBV7-3
ASSPPVRDRVFYGYT
>TRBJ1-2|TRBV9
ASSSRTGEGYGYT
>TRBJ2-2|TRBV6-5
ASSPTSAGELF
>TRBJ2-3|TRBV20-1
SALRAFDTQY
>TRBJ2-7|TRBV20-1
SADDGSSYEQY
>TRBJ2-1|TRBV4-1
ASSPVMREPSYNEQF
>TRBJ2-5|TRBV30
AWSVRMGRETQY
>TRBJ1-6|TRBV5-1
ASSLEVGPSSPLH
>TRBJ2-2|TRBV7-9
ASSLSHTGLGTGELF
>TRBJ2-6|TRBV5-1
ASSLSAGPTYSGANVLT
>TRBJ1-2|TRBV11-2
ASSLGGEAGYT
>TRBJ2-2|TRBV7-2
ASSRIAGVTGELF